This TCR beta chain was sequenced during a study of blood T cell repertoires in COVID-19. About the research overall: Acute-phase and convalescent COVID-19 samples originated in the United States, Italy and Spain.

Profiled with immunoSEQ multiplex PCR; TCRdb holds only in-frame clones, not every one. The sample yields 100,000 to 150,000 clones, about 87% seen once. Trimming cost V 0 bases and J 5 bases; bases outside gene matches: 9. The germline gives CDR1 LGHNA, CDR2 YNFKEQ. The CDR3 runs 16 residues. Source material: peripheral blood. The chain carries TRBV4-2 and TRBJ2-7, with 8 nucleotides matching TRBD2. This receptor was taken from a man aged 45-60 years with acute or convalescent COVID-19. The CDR3, as DNA: TGTGCCAGCAGCCAAGATTACCGCGGGGGGCCCAACGAGCAGTACTTC. Translating it yields CASSQDYRGGPNEQYF.